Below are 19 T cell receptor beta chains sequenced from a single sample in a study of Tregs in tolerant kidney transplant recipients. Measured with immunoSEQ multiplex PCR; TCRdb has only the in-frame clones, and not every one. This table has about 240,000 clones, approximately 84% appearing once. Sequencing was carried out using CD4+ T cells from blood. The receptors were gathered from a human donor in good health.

The CDR3 spells CASSLELAGGSGTQYF. The CDR3 DNA reads TGCGCCAGCAGCTTGGAACTAGCGGGAGGTAGTGGGACCCAGTACTTC. The V and J genes are TRBV5-1 and TRBJ2-5; TRBD2 matches 12 bases. The CDR3 has 16 residues. Germline CDR1 and CDR2: SGHRS and YFSETQ. Trimming removed 0 bases from V and 7 bases from J; junction bases left unmatched: 7.

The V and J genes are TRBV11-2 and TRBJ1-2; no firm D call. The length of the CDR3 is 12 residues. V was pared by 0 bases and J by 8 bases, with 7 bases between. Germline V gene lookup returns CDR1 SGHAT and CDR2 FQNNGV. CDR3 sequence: CASSLEGRGYTF. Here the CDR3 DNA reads TGTGCCAGCAGCTTAGAGGGGAGAGGCTACACCTTC.

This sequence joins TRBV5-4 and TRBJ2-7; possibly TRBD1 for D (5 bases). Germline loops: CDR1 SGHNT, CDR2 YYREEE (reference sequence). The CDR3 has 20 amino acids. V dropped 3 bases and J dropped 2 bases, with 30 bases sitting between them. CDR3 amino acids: CASSSQPGGRVLAPTYEQYF. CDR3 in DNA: TGTGCCAGCAGCTCCCAGCCCGGCGGCAGGGTCCTGGCTCCAACCTACGAGCAGTACTTC.

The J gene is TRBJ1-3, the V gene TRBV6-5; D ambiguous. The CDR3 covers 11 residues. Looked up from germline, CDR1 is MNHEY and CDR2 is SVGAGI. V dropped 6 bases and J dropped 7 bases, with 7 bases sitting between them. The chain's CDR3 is CASRTGNTIYF. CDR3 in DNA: TGTGCCAGCAGGACGGGGAACACCATATATTTT.

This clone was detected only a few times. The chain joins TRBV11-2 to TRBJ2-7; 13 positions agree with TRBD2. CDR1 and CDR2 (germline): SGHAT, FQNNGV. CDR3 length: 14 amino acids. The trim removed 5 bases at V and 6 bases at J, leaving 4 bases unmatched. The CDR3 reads CASSLGLAGVEQYF. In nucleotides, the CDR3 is TGTGCCAGCAGCCTAGGACTAGCGGGAGTCGAGCAGTACTTC.

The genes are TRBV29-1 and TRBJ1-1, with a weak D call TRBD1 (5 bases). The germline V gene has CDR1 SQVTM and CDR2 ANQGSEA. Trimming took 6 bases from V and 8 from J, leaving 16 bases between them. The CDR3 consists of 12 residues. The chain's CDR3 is CSVLGGLPEAFF. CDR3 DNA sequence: TGCAGCGTACTCGGGGGGTTACCAGAAGCTTTCTTT.

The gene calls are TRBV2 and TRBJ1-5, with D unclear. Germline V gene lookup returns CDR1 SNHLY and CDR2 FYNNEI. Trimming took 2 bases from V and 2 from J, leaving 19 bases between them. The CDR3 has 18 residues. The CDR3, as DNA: TGTGCCAGCAGTGAACCCGTGGACCGTCGAAACGGCAATCAGCCCCAGCATTTT. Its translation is CASSEPVDRRNGNQPQHF. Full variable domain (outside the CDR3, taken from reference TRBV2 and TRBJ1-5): EPEVTQTPSHQVTQMGQEVILRCVPISNHLYFYWYRQILGQKVEFLVSFYNNEISEKSEIFDDQFSVERPDGSNFTLKIRSTKLEDSAMYFCASSEPVDRRNGNQPQHFGDGTRLSIL.

The CDR3 is CASKLDGPNYGYTF. The CDR3 DNA reads TGTGCCAGCAAGTTGGACGGACCTAACTATGGCTACACCTTC. The V call is TRBV2, the J call TRBJ1-2, with D unclear. CDR1 and CDR2 from the germline V gene are SNHLY and FYNNEI. CDR3 size: 14 residues. Trimming stripped 7 bases from V and 0 bases from J, with 12 bases between.

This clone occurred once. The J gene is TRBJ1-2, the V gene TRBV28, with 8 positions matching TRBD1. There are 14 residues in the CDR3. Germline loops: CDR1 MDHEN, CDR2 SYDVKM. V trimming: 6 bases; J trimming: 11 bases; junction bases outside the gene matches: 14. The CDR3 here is CASSLGQGARRYTF. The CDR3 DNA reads TGTGCCAGCAGCTTGGGCCAGGGGGCGCGAAGGTACACCTTC.

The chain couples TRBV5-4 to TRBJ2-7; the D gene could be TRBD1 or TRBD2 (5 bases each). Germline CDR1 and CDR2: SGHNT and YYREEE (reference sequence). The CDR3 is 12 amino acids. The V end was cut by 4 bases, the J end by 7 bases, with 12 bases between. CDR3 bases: TGTGCCAGCAGCCCAGTGGGACGGGAGCAGTACTTC. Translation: CASSPVGREQYF. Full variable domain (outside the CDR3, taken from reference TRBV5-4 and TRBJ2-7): ETGVTQSPTHLIKTRGQQVTLRCSSQSGHNTVSWYQQALGQGPQFIFQYYREEENGRGNFPPRFSGLQFPNYSSELNVNALELDDSALYLCASSPVGREQYFGPGTRLTVT.

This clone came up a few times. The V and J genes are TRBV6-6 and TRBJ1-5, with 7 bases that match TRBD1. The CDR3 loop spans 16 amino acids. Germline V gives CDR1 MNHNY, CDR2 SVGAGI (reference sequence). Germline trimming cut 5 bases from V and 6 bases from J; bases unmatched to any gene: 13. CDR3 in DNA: TGTGCCAGCAGTCCTATCCGACAGGGTAGGGGTCAGCCCCAGCATTTT. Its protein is CASSPIRQGRGQPQHF.

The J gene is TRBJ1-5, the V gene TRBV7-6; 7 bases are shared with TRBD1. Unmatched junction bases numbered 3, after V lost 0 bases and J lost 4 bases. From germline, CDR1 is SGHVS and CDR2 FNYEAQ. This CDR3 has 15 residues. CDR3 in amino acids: CASSLAGGANQPQHF. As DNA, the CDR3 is TGTGCCAGCAGCTTAGCAGGGGGCGCAAATCAGCCCCAGCATTTT.

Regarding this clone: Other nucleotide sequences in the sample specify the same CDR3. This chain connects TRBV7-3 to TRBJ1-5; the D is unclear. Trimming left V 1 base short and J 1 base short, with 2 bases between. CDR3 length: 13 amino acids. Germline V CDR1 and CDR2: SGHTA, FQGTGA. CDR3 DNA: TGTGCCAGCAGCTTAAACAGCAATCAGCCCCAGCATTTT. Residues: CASSLNSNQPQHF.

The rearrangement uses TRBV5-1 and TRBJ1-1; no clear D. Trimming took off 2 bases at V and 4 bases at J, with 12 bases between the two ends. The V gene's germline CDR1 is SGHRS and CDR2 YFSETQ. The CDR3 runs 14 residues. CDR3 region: CASSFGEGVTEAFF. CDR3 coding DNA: TGCGCCAGCAGCTTCGGAGAGGGTGTCACTGAAGCTTTCTTT.

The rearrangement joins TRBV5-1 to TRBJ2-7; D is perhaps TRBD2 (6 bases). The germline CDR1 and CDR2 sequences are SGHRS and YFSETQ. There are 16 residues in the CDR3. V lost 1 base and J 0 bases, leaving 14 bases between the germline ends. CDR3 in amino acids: CASSLWSGVGSYEQYF. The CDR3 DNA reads TGCGCCAGCAGCTTGTGGTCGGGAGTAGGCTCCTACGAGCAGTACTTC.

The CDR3 loop reads CASSSIRDTDTQYF. The CDR3 DNA reads TGCGCCAGCAGCTCAATCAGGGATACAGATACGCAGTATTTT. The J gene is TRBJ2-3, the V gene TRBV5-1; D might be TRBD1 (5 bases). V gave up 3 bases and J gave up 3 bases, with 11 bases separating them. Germline V gene sequence: CDR1 SGHRS, CDR2 YFSETQ. The CDR3 has 14 amino acids.

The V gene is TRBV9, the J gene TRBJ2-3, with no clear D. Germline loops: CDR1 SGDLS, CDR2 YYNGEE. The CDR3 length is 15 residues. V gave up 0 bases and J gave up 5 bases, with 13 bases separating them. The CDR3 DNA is TGTGCCAGCAGCGTAGCGGTGTCCTACCAAGATACGCAGTATTTT. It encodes CASSVAVSYQDTQYF.

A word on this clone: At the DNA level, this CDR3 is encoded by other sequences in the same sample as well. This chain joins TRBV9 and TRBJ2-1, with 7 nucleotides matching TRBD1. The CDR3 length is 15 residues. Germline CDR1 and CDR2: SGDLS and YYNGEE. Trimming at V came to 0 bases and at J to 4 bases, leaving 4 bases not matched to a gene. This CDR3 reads CASSVVAGGYNEQFF. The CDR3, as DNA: TGTGCCAGCAGCGTAGTCGCAGGGGGTTACAATGAGCAGTTCTTC.

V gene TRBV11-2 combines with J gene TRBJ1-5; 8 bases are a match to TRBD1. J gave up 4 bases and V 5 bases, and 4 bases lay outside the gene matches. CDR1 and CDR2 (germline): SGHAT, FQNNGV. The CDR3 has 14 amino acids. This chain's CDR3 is CASSPTGENQPQHF. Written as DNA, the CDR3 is TGTGCCAGCAGCCCGACAGGGGAGAATCAGCCCCAGCATTTT.